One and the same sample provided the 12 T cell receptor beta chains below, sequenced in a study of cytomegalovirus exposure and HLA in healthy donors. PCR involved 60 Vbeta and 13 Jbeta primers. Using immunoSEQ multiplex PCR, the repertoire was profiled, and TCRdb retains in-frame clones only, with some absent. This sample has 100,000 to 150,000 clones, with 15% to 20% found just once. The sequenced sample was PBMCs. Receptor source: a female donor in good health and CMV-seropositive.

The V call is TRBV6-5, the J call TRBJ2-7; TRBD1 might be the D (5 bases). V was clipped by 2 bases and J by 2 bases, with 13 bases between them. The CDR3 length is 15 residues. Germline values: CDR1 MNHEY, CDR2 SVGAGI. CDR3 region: CASSYDVDTAYEQYF. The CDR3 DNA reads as TGTGCCAGCAGTTACGATGTGGACACCGCCTACGAGCAGTACTTC.

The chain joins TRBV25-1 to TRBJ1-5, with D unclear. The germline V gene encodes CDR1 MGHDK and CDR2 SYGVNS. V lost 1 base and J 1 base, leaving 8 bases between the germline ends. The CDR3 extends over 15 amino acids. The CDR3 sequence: CASSESRESNQPQHF. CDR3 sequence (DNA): TGTGCCAGCAGTGAATCTAGGGAGAGCAATCAGCCCCAGCATTTT.

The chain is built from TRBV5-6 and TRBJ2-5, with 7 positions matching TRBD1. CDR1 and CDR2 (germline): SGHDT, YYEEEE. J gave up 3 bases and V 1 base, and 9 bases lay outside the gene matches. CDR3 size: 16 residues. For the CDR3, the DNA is TGTGCCAGCAGCTTGACTGGGACAGCCCTAAAAGAGACCCAGTACTTC. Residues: CASSLTGTALKETQYF. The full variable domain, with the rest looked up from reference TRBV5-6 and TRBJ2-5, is DAGVTQSPTHLIKTRGQQVTLRCSPKSGHDTVSWYQQALGQGPQFIFQYYEEEERQRGNFPDRFSGHQFPNYSSELNVNALLLGDSALYLCASSLTGTALKETQYFGPGTRLLVL.

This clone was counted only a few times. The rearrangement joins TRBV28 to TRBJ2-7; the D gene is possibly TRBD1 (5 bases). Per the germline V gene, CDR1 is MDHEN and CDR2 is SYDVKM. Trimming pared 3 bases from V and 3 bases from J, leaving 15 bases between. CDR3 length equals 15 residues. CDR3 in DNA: TGTGCCAGCAGTTTTGTCTTGGACAATAACTACGAGCAGTACTTC. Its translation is CASSFVLDNNYEQYF.

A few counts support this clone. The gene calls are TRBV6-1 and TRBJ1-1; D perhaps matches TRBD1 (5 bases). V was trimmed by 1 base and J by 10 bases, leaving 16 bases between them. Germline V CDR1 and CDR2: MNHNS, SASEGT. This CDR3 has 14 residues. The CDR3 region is CASSEDPGLRRAFF. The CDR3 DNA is TGTGCCAGCAGTGAAGACCCAGGGTTGCGCAGAGCTTTCTTT.

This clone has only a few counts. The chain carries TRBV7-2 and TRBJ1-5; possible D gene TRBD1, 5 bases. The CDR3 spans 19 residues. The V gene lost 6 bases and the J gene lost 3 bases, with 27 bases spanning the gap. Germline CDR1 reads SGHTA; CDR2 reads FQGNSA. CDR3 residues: CASRGTLLIGRRINQPQHF. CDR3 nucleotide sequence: TGTGCCAGCAGGGGGACTTTATTAATAGGACGGAGAATCAATCAGCCCCAGCATTTT.

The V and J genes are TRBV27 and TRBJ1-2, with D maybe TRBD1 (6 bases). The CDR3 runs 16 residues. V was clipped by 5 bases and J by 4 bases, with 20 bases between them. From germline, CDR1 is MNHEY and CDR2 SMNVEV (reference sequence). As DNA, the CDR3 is TGTGCCAGCAGTCCCAATAGGGGGGGCAAGGGCTATGGCTACACCTTC. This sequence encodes CASSPNRGGKGYGYTF.

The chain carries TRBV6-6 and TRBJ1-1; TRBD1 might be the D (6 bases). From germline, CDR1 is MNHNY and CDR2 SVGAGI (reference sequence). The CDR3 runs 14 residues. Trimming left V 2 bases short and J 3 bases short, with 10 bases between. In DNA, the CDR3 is TGTGCCAGCAGTTACAGCAGGGGAGACACTGAAGCTTTCTTT. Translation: CASSYSRGDTEAFF.

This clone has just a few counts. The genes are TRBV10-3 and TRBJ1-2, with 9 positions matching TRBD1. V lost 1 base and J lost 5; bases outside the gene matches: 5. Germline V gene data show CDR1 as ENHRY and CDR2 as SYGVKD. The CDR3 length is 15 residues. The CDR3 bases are TGTGCCATCAGTGAGTTGACAGGGGGAGAGTATGGCTACACCTTC. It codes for CAISELTGGEYGYTF.

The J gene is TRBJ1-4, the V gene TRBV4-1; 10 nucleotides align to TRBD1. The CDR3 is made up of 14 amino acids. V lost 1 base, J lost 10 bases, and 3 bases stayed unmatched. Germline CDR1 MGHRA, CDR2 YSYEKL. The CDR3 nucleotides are TGCGCCAGCAGCCAAGGGACAGGGGGTGGAAAACTGTTTTTT. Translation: CASSQGTGGGKLFF.

The CDR3 spells CASSLSPGGLYNEQFF. In nucleotides, the CDR3 is TGTGCCAGCAGTTTATCTCCCGGGGGGCTCTACAATGAGCAGTTCTTC. The chain combines TRBV27 with TRBJ2-1; D may be TRBD2 (7 bases). Germline CDR1 MNHEY, CDR2 SMNVEV (reference sequence). V was shortened by 0 bases and J by 3 bases, with 12 bases between the two germline ends. The CDR3 length is 16 residues.

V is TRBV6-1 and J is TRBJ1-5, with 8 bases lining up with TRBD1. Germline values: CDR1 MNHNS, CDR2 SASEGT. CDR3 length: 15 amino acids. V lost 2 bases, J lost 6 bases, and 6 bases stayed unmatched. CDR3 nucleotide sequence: TGTGCCAGCAGTGAATGGAGACAGGGGATTCAGCCCCAGCATTTT. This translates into CASSEWRQGIQPQHF.